A selection of T cell receptor beta chains follows, all from one sample in a study of T-cell reconstitution after alpha-beta-depleted transplantation in children. A single record per CDR3 protein comes from TCRdb applying MiXCR to the PCR reads. The table records approximately 290,000 distinct CDR3 sequences, 11% of them present only once. Sample: peripheral blood, taken 180 days after TCRalphabeta/CD19-depleted stem cell transplant. These TCRs come from a male patient between 2 and 15 years old who had a stem cell transplant for chronic granulomatous disease, so the T cells may come from the graft donor. Both conserved end residues are part of each CDR3. A D gene is named only where the DNA matches it firmly. Expanded clones get a size class; other rows say once, few or many, or leave the size out.

clone_size | d_call | j_call | v_call | cdr3_aa | cdr3_nt
NA | TRBD2 | TRBJ2-1 | TRBV12-3/TRBV12-4 | CASSLPGTSGNNEQFF | TGTGCCAGCAGTTTACCAGGGACTAGCGGGAACAATGAGCAGTTCTTC
NA | NA | TRBJ1-5 | TRBV18 | CASSPKGSPEPQHF | TGTGCCAGCTCACCAAAAGGAAGCCCAGAGCCCCAGCATTTT
few | NA | TRBJ1-2 | TRBV12-3/TRBV12-4 | CASSQGSDGYTF | TGTGCCAGCAGCCAGGGGTCTGATGGCTACACCTTC
many | NA | TRBJ2-2 | TRBV6-5 | CASSYPRGTGELFF | TGTGCCAGCAGTTACCCCCGGGGCACCGGGGAGCTGTTTTTT
NA | NA | TRBJ2-1 | TRBV18 | CASSPPRLGSYNEQFF | TGTGCCAGCTCACCACCGAGATTAGGGTCCTACAATGAGCAGTTCTTC
many | NA | TRBJ2-1 | TRBV30 | CAWSVPGTDHNEQFF | TGTGCCTGGAGTGTACCGGGGACCGACCACAATGAGCAGTTCTTC
many | NA | TRBJ1-3 | TRBV18 | CASSHTSQDLSGNTIYF | TGTGCCAGCTCACACACGTCACAGGACCTCTCTGGAAACACCATATATTTT
many | TRBD2 | TRBJ2-3 | TRBV27 | CASNRLAGASDTQYF | TGTGCCAGCAATCGACTAGCGGGAGCATCAGATACGCAGTATTTT
many | TRBD2 | TRBJ2-1 | TRBV30 | CAWTSGLSSYNEQFF | TGTGCCTGGACTAGCGGTTTGAGCTCCTACAATGAGCAGTTCTTC
many | NA | TRBJ2-7 | TRBV5-5 | CASSFTGRSIFYEQYF | TGTGCCAGCAGCTTTACAGGACGGTCCATATTCTACGAGCAGTACTTC
many | NA | TRBJ2-1 | TRBV5-1 | CASSLRRDMNNEQFF | TGCGCCAGCAGCTTGAGGCGGGATATGAACAATGAGCAGTTCTTC
many | NA | TRBJ2-7 | TRBV27 | CASSLNFGGSQSYEQYF | TGTGCCAGCAGTTTAAACTTCGGCGGGTCGCAATCCTACGAGCAGTACTTC
many | TRBD2 | TRBJ2-2 | TRBV7-2 | CASSFRLAGGELFF | TGTGCCAGCAGCTTTCGACTAGCAGGCGGGGAGCTGTTTTTT
many | TRBD2 | TRBJ2-5 | TRBV5-1 | CASSLTSGISTPETQYF | TGCGCCAGCAGCTTAACTAGCGGGATCTCGACTCCAGAGACCCAGTACTTC
many | TRBD1 | TRBJ2-3 | TRBV5-1 | CASSRTGPEDTQYF | TGCGCCAGCAGTCGGACAGGACCCGAAGATACGCAGTATTTT
many | TRBD2 | TRBJ2-1 | TRBV12-3/TRBV12-4 | CASSSNLLAGVNNEQFF | TGTGCCAGCAGTTCAAACCTACTAGCGGGAGTCAACAATGAGCAGTTCTTC
many | NA | TRBJ2-7 | TRBV7-2 | CASSLELGLPYEQYF | TGTGCCAGCAGCTTAGAGCTGGGCTTGCCCTACGAGCAGTACTTC
many | NA | TRBJ2-3 | TRBV5-1 | CASSLIGDHPTDTQYF | TGCGCCAGCAGCTTGATTGGGGACCACCCCACAGATACGCAGTATTTT
many | NA | TRBJ1-5 | TRBV12-3/TRBV12-4 | CASSLRQRLSNQPQHF | TGTGCCAGCAGTTTGAGGCAGAGGCTTAGCAATCAGCCCCAGCATTTT
many | TRBD2 | TRBJ2-1 | TRBV10-3 | CAIRLSGGTYNEQFF | TGTGCCATCAGGCTTAGCGGGGGGACCTACAATGAGCAGTTCTTC
many | TRBD2 | TRBJ2-3 | TRBV12-3/TRBV12-4 | CASSHLAGGHTDTQYF | TGTGCCAGCAGTCATTTAGCGGGGGGGCACACAGATACGCAGTATTTT
many | NA | TRBJ2-2 | TRBV12-3/TRBV12-4 | CASGIKVGTGELFF | TGTGCCAGCGGAATCAAGGTCGGCACCGGGGAGCTGTTTTTT
many | TRBD2 | TRBJ2-1 | TRBV29-1 | CSWGEGPYNEQFF | TGCAGCTGGGGGGAGGGCCCCTACAATGAGCAGTTCTTC
many | TRBD2 | TRBJ2-7 | TRBV28 | CASSSGLVGYEQYF | TGTGCCAGCAGTTCCGGACTAGTGGGCTACGAGCAGTACTTC
NA | NA | TRBJ1-2 | TRBV14 | CASSQDWNTNYGYTF | TGTGCCAGCAGCCAAGACTGGAACACCAACTATGGCTACACCTTC
many | TRBD2 | TRBJ2-2 | TRBV20-1 | CSASRAGVTGELFF | TGCAGTGCTAGCAGGGCGGGAGTCACCGGGGAGCTGTTTTTT
many | TRBD2 | TRBJ2-3 | TRBV24-1 | CATSDRTSGRWRDTQYF | TGTGCCACCAGTGATCGGACTAGCGGGAGATGGCGGGATACGCAGTATTTT
many | NA | TRBJ1-1 | TRBV12-3/TRBV12-4 | CASRADRNPNTEAFF | TGTGCCAGCAGGGCTGACAGGAACCCAAACACTGAAGCTTTCTTT
many | NA | TRBJ1-6 | TRBV7-9 | CASSLESAYYNSPLHF | TGTGCCAGCAGCTTAGAATCAGCCTACTATAATTCACCCCTCCACTTT
many | TRBD2 | TRBJ2-2 | TRBV11-2 | CASRSGRGGLNVELFF | TGTGCCAGCAGAAGCGGGAGGGGGGGTTTAAACGTGGAGCTGTTTTTT
many | TRBD1 | TRBJ2-2 | TRBV7-3 | CASSFAGTGGNTGELFF | TGTGCCAGCAGCTTTGCCGGGACAGGGGGAAACACCGGGGAGCTGTTTTTT
many | TRBD1 | TRBJ2-4 | TRBV5-1 | CASSLQDRNAGNIQYF | TGCGCCAGCAGCTTACAGGACAGGAACGCGGGAAACATTCAGTACTTC
many | TRBD1 | TRBJ2-5 | TRBV12-3/TRBV12-4 | CASSVWPGQGVESQYF | TGTGCCAGCAGTGTCTGGCCGGGACAGGGGGTAGAGTCCCAGTACTTC
NA | NA | TRBJ2-1 | TRBV12-3/TRBV12-4 | CASSSPKTIPYNEQFF | TGTGCCAGCAGTTCGCCCAAGACTATCCCCTACAATGAGCAGTTCTTC
many | NA | TRBJ2-3 | TRBV5-5 | CASSLVRTHTDTQYF | TGTGCCAGCAGCTTGGTTAGGACACACACAGATACGCAGTATTTT
many | NA | TRBJ2-2 | TRBV29-1 | CSVQVNTGELFF | TGCAGCGTTCAGGTTAACACCGGGGAGCTGTTTTTT
many | TRBD1 | TRBJ2-1 | TRBV7-2 | CASSRQGTGPYNEQFF | TGTGCCAGCAGCCGCCAAGGGACAGGACCCTACAATGAGCAGTTCTTC
many | NA | TRBJ1-2 | TRBV4-3 | CASSHSSTGLRGGYTF | TGCGCCAGCAGCCATAGCTCTACAGGGCTACGGGGGGGCTACACCTTC
many | TRBD2 | TRBJ2-7 | TRBV6-1 | CASRRLAGPYEQYF | TGTGCCAGCAGAAGACTAGCGGGGCCCTACGAGCAGTACTTC
many | TRBD1 | TRBJ2-1 | TRBV25-1 | CASSDPGDRGYNEQFF | TGTGCCAGCAGTGATCCGGGGGACAGGGGTTACAATGAGCAGTTCTTC
many | NA | TRBJ2-7 | TRBV29-1 | CSVEDYQQREQYF | TGCAGCGTTGAAGATTATCAACAGCGCGAGCAGTACTTC
NA | NA | TRBJ1-5 | TRBV14 | CASSHRTGSPQHF | TGTGCCAGCAGCCACCGTACAGGTAGTCCCCAGCATTTT
many | TRBD1 | TRBJ1-2 | TRBV20-1 | CSAPLVGTGGDGYTF | TGCAGTGCTCCCTTGGTGGGGACAGGGGGCGATGGCTACACCTTC
many | TRBD2 | TRBJ2-1 | TRBV19 | CASSARSGGNNEQFF | TGTGCCAGTAGTGCACGTTCGGGGGGGAACAATGAGCAGTTCTTC
many | NA | TRBJ2-5 | TRBV20-1 | CSARDTGTSQETQYF | TGCAGTGCTAGAGATACAGGGACGAGCCAAGAGACCCAGTACTTC
many | TRBD2 | TRBJ2-3 | TRBV20-1 | CSARGSGSIWDTQYF | TGCAGTGCCCGGGGTAGCGGGAGTATTTGGGATACGCAGTATTTT
few | TRBD1 | TRBJ1-2 | TRBV7-9 | CASSLGTGGDYGYTF | TGTGCCAGCAGCTTAGGGACAGGGGGCGACTATGGCTACACCTTC
NA | NA | TRBJ1-1 | TRBV28 | CASTSGKNTEAFF | TGTGCCAGCACTTCCGGAAAGAACACTGAAGCTTTCTTT
few | NA | TRBJ2-7 | TRBV2 | CASSNVPYEQYF | TGTGCCAGCAGCAATGTCCCTTACGAGCAGTACTTC
many | NA | TRBJ2-5 | TRBV5-1 | CASSLGSATQETQYF | TGCGCCAGCAGCTTGGGATCCGCAACGCAAGAGACCCAGTACTTC
many | TRBD2 | TRBJ2-7 | TRBV10-3 | CAISATSGSNEQYF | TGTGCCATCAGTGCGACTAGCGGGAGCAACGAGCAGTACTTC
many | TRBD1 | TRBJ2-5 | TRBV11-2 | CASSTLPTGRETQYF | TGTGCCAGCAGCACCCTACCGACAGGGAGAGAGACCCAGTACTTC
many | TRBD2 | TRBJ2-1 | TRBV20-1 | CSARETGTSGEQFF | TGCAGTGCTAGAGAAACCGGGACTAGCGGAGAGCAGTTCTTC
few | TRBD1 | TRBJ1-4 | TRBV27 | CASGPLVNRGDNEKLFF | TGTGCCAGCGGACCCTTGGTGAACAGGGGGGATAATGAAAAACTGTTTTTT
many | NA | TRBJ2-5 | TRBV28 | CASSLSGSLRETQYF | TGTGCCAGCAGTTTATCTGGGTCCCTAAGAGAGACCCAGTACTTC
many | NA | TRBJ2-3 | TRBV5-1 | CASSLSADTQYF | TGCGCCAGCAGCTTGTCGGCAGATACGCAGTATTTT
many | NA | TRBJ2-7 | TRBV5-1 | CASSSGAGDPYEQYF | TGCGCCAGCAGCTCGGGGGCGGGGGACCCCTACGAGCAGTACTTC
many | TRBD1 | TRBJ1-1 | TRBV25-1 | CASRMNRGLSTEAFF | TGTGCCAGCAGGATGAACAGGGGGCTGAGTACTGAAGCTTTCTTT